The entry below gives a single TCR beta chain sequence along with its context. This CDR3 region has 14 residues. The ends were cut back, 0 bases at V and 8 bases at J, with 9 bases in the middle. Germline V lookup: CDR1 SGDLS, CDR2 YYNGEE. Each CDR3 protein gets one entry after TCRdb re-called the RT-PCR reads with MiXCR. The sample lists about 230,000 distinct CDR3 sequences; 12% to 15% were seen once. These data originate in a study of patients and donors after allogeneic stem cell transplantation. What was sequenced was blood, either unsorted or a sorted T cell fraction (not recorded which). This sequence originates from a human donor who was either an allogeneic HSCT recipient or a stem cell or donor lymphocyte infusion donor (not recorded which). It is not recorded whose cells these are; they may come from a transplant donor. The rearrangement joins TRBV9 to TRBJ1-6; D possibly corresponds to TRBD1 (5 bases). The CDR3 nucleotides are TGTGCCAGCAGCGTAGGGGGCGAGGATTCACCCCTCCACTTT. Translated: CASSVGGEDSPLHF.